The present T cell receptor beta chain was sequenced within a study of CD8 T cells in ankylosing spondylitis. Regarding the study as a whole: Reactive arthritis synovial fluid and blood previously showed some of these motif variants.

This clonotype was recorded many times. Its specificity is not known. Making use of molecular barcodes, quantitative 5'-RACE generated TCR beta libraries. TCRdb independently ran MiXCR on the 5' RACE reads; one entry per CDR3 protein. The repertoire holds approximately 100,000 distinct CDR3 sequences, with roughly 8% as singletons. From germline, CDR1 is SEHNR and CDR2 FQNEAQ (reference sequence). V was pared by 1 base and J by 7 bases, with 5 bases of the junction left unmatched. This CDR3 spans 15 amino acids. The origin of this receptor is a male donor with ankylosing spondylitis or in good health (not recorded which). The chain uses TRBV7-9 and TRBJ2-7; 12 nucleotides agree with TRBD1. Source material: blood, either unsorted or a sorted T cell fraction (not recorded which). The CDR3 protein is CASSLEGQGAQEQYF. CDR3 sequence (DNA): TGTGCCAGCAGCTTAGAGGGACAGGGGGCACAAGAGCAGTACTTC.